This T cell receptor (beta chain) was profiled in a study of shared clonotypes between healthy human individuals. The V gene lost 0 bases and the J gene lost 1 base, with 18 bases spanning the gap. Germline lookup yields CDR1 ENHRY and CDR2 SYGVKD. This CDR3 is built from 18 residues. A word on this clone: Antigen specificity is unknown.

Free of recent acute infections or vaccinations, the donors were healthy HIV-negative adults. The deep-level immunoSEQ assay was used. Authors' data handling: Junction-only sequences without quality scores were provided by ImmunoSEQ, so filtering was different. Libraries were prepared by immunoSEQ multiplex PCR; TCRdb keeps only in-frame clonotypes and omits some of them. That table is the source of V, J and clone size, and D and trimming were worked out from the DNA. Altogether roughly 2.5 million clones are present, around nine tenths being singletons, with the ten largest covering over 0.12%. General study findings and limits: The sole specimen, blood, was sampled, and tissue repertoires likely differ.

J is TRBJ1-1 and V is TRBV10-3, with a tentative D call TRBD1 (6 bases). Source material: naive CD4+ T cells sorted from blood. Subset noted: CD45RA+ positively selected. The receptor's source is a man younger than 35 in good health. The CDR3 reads CAISESAGAGTWNTEAFF. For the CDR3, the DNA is TGTGCCATCAGTGAGTCTGCGGGGGCGGGAACGTGGAACACTGAAGCTTTCTTT.